This T cell receptor (beta chain) was identified in a study of CD8+ T cells in alopecia areata. Regarding the study as a whole: Higher clonality was seen in lesional scalp than in normal scalp, especially in alopecia totalis/universalis. Scalp sample sequencing also detects resident alphabeta T cells of normal skin.

Reverse transcribed after extraction, RNA yielded cDNA as the sequencing template. Profiled with immunoSEQ multiplex PCR; TCRdb holds only in-frame clones, not every one. The sample contains about 100,000 clones, around 59% of which appear only once. Notes on this clone: Antigen: not known.

Germline V lookup: CDR1 KGHSY, CDR2 FQNENV. CDR3 length: 13 amino acids. Trimming took 3 bases from V and 6 from J, leaving 11 bases between them. The sequence was collected from a human donor in good health. This chain joins TRBV16 and TRBJ1-2; D uncertain. Sequenced material: CD8+ T cells sorted from blood. In DNA, the CDR3 is TGTGCCAGCAGCCAGGACGGATGGAATGGCTACACCTTC. Amino acid sequence: CASSQDGWNGYTF.